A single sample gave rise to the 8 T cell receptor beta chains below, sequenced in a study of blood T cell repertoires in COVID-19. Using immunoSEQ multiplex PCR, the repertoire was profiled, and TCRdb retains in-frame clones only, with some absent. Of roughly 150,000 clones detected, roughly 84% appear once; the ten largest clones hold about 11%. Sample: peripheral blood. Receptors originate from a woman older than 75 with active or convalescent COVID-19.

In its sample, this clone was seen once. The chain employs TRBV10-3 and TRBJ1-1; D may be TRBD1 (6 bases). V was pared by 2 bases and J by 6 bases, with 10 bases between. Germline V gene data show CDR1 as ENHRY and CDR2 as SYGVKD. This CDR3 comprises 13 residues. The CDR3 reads CAISEGQTAEAFF. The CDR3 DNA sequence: TGTGCCATCAGTGAGGGACAGACGGCTGAAGCTTTCTTT.

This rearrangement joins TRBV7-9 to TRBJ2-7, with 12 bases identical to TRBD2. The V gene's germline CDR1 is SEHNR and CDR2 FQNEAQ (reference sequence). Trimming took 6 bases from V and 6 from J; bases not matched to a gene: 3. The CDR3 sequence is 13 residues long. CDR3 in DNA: TGTGCCAGCAGGCCGGGACTAGCGGGCGAGCAGTACTTC. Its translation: CASRPGLAGEQYF. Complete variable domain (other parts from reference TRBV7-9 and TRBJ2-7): DTGVSQNPRHKITKRGQNVTFRCDPISEHNRLYWYRQTLGQGPEFLTYFQNEAQLEKSRLLSDRFSAERPKGSFSTLEIQRTEQGDSAMYLCASRPGLAGEQYFGPGTRLTVT.

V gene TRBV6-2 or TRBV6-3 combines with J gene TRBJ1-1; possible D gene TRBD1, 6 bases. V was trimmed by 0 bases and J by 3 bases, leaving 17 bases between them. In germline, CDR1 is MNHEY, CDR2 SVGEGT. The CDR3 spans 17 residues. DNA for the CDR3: TGTGCCAGCAGTTACTCGAGGGGGGGTGCCCTGGACACTGAAGCTTTCTTT. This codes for CASSYSRGGALDTEAFF.

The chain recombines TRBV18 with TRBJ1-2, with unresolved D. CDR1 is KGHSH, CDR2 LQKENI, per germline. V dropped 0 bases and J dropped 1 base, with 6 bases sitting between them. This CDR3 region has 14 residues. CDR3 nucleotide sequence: TGTGCCAGCTCACCACCCTCAGATAACTATGGCTACACCTTC. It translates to CASSPPSDNYGYTF.

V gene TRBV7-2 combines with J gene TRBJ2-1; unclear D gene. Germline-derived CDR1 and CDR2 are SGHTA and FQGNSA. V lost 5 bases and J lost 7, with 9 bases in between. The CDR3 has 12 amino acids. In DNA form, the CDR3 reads TGTGCCAGCAGCCCCTTAGTGAATGAGCAGTTCTTC. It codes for CASSPLVNEQFF.

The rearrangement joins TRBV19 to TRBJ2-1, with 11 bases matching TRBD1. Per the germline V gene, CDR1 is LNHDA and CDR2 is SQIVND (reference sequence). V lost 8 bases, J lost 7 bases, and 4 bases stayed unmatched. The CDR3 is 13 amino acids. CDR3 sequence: CASAGQGDNEQFF. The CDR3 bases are TGTGCCAGTGCGGGACAGGGGGATAATGAGCAGTTCTTC. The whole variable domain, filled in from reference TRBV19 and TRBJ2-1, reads DGGITQSPKYLFRKEGQNVTLSCEQNLNHDAMYWYRQDPGQGLRLIYYSQIVNDFQKGDIAEGYSVSREKKESFPLTVTSAQKNPTAFYLCASAGQGDNEQFFGPGTRLTVL.

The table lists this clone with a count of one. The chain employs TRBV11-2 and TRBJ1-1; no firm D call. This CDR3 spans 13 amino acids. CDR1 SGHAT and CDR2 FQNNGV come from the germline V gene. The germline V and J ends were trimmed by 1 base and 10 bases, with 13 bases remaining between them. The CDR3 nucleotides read TGTGCCAGCAGCTTAGGTGCAGGTGGGCGAGCTTTCTTT. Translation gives CASSLGAGGRAFF.

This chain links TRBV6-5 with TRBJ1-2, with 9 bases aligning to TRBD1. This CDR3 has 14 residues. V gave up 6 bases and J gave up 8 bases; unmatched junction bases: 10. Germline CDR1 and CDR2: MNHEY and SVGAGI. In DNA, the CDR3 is TGTGCCAGCAGACCCTTTGGGACAGGGAGCGGCTACACCTTC. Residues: CASRPFGTGSGYTF.